Following are 26 T cell receptor beta chains from one sample sequenced in a study of identical twins. TCRdb reprocessed the 5' RACE reads with MiXCR, giving one entry per CDR3 protein. The data show approximately 700,000 distinct CDR3 sequences, over 5% seen once. The sample taken for sequencing was naive T cells sorted from blood. The receptors originated from a man aged 18 to 35 in good health.

J is TRBJ2-4 and V is TRBV28; D may be TRBD1 (7 bases). Trimming shortened V by 6 bases and J by 2 bases, and 11 bases separated the two germline ends. The germline CDR1 and CDR2 sequences are MDHEN and SYDVKM. CDR3 length: 14 amino acids. CDR3 DNA sequence: TGTGCCAGCAGGGCGGGACAGTCCAAAAACATTCAGTACTTC. Protein: CASRAGQSKNIQYF.

This clonotype was detected ten times or more. V is TRBV12-3 or TRBV12-4 and J is TRBJ2-7; no clear D. This CDR3 has 13 amino acids. V dropped 5 bases and J dropped 3 bases, with 11 bases sitting between them. This CDR3 is CASSIGPSYEQYF. CDR3 nucleotides: TGTGCCAGCAGTATAGGGCCTAGCTACGAGCAGTACTTC.

This clonotype was seen at least ten times. The CDR3 end shows no conserved phenylalanine or tryptophan, and so a read error is likely. The DNA is omitted, as the CDR3 cannot be located on it reliably, and the CDR3 follows TCRdb's listing. This sequence joins TRBV29-1 and TRBJ1-1; TRBD1, the D gene given by the table, was not confirmed from the DNA. Counting both end residues, the CDR3 totals 13 amino acids. The germline V gene has CDR1 SQVTM and CDR2 ANQGSEA. CDR3 sequence: CSVELPGQGSSHL.

This chain links TRBV30 with TRBJ2-1, with D uncertain. Trimming removed 2 bases at V and 8 bases at J, with 16 bases between. The CDR3 has 14 amino acids. Germline V gene sequence: CDR1 GTSNPN, CDR2 SVGIG (reference sequence). The DNA for the CDR3 is TGTGCCTGGAGTTTAAAGAGTATGAACGATGAGCAGTTCTTC. This gives the protein CAWSLKSMNDEQFF.

This clonotype has a count of ten or more. V gene TRBV5-1 combines with J gene TRBJ2-3, with 12 bases fitting TRBD2. CDR3 length equals 19 residues. CDR1 is SGHRS, CDR2 YFSETQ, per germline. V lost 5 bases to trimming and J lost 0 bases; unmatched junction nucleotides: 13. The CDR3 sequence: CASSFGLAGHITSTDTQYF. The DNA of the CDR3 is TGCGCCAGCAGTTTTGGACTAGCGGGACACATCACTAGCACAGATACGCAGTATTTT.

The rearrangement links TRBV11-2 to TRBJ2-5; 9 bases are shared with TRBD1. Trimming took 5 bases from V and 5 from J; bases not matched to a gene: 9. The CDR3 runs to 15 residues. Germline loops: CDR1 SGHAT, CDR2 FQNNGV. CDR3 nucleotide sequence: TGTGCCAGCAGCGCTCCGGGACAGGGAGGGGAGACCCAGTACTTC. It specifies CASSAPGQGGETQYF.

V usage is TRBV3-1 and J usage is TRBJ1-1; 8 nucleotides align to TRBD1. CDR1 LGHDT and CDR2 YNNKEL come from the germline V gene (reference sequence). The CDR3 length is 13 residues. J gave up 5 bases and V 1 base, and 0 bases lay outside the gene matches. In nucleotides, the CDR3 is TGTGCCAGCAGCCAAGGGGACAGGACTGAAGCTTTCTTT. This codes for CASSQGDRTEAFF.

This clonotype was recorded at least ten times. The chain uses TRBV29-1 and TRBJ1-4, with D perhaps matching TRBD1 (5 bases). V dropped 4 bases and J dropped 3 bases, with 9 bases sitting between them. Germline CDR1 reads SQVTM; CDR2 reads ANQGSEA. The CDR3 is made up of 13 amino acids. The CDR3 region has the DNA TGCAGCGTTGCGGGACGGTCTAATGAAAAACTGTTTTTT. Amino acid sequence: CSVAGRSNEKLFF.

This clonotype appeared many times. The chain recombines TRBV20-1 with TRBJ1-1, with no clear D. This CDR3 contains 12 residues. Germline CDR1 DFQATT, CDR2 SNEGSKA (reference sequence). V lost 4 bases and J 4 bases, leaving 10 bases between the germline ends. This CDR3 is CSATLDSTEAFF. DNA of the CDR3: TGCAGTGCTACCTTGGATAGCACTGAAGCTTTCTTT.

Many counts were recorded for this clonotype. The rearrangement uses TRBV9 and TRBJ2-1, with a possible D match to TRBD2 (5 bases). Germline V gives CDR1 SGDLS, CDR2 YYNGEE. The CDR3 loop spans 13 amino acids. V was shortened by 3 bases and J by 7 bases, with 11 bases between the two germline ends. The CDR3 is CASSDSTGNEQFF. CDR3 coding DNA: TGTGCCAGCAGCGACTCAACGGGAAATGAGCAGTTCTTC. Looking up the rest from reference TRBV9 and TRBJ2-1 gives the full variable domain: DSGVTQTPKHLITATGQRVTLRCSPRSGDLSVYWYQQSLDQGLQFLIQYYNGEERAKGNILERFSAQQFPDLHSELNLSSLELGDSALYFCASSDSTGNEQFFGPGTRLTVL.

This clonotype occurred many times. The chain joins TRBV7-6 to TRBJ2-1, with a possible D match to TRBD1 (5 bases). Per the germline V gene, CDR1 is SGHVS and CDR2 is FNYEAQ. V was trimmed by 0 bases and J by 0 bases, leaving 12 bases between them. The CDR3 runs to 17 residues. Here the CDR3 DNA reads TGTGCCAGCAGCTTAGCGTTGACAGCTGGCTCCTACAATGAGCAGTTCTTC. It yields the protein CASSLALTAGSYNEQFF.

This clonotype was detected ten times or more. This chain uses TRBV5-1 with TRBJ1-6; TRBD1 might be the D (5 bases). The germline V and J ends were trimmed by 0 bases and 7 bases, with 8 bases remaining between them. CDR3 length: 14 amino acids. Germline values: CDR1 SGHRS, CDR2 YFSETQ. The CDR3: CASSLDAGNSPLHF. In nucleotides, the CDR3 is TGCGCCAGCAGCTTGGATGCAGGGAATTCACCCCTCCACTTT.

This clonotype occurred a few times. V is TRBV2 and J is TRBJ1-6, with 10 bases identical to TRBD1. CDR3 length equals 16 residues. CDR1 is SNHLY, CDR2 FYNNEI, per germline. Unmatched junction bases numbered 12, after V lost 6 bases and J lost 10 bases. As DNA, the CDR3 is TGTGCCAGCAGGCCCTCCGGGACAGGGGAGCGATCACCCCTCCACTTT. It specifies CASRPSGTGERSPLHF.

The table lists this clonotype with many counts. V gene TRBV29-1 combines with J gene TRBJ1-5, with D unclear. Germline CDR1 SQVTM, CDR2 ANQGSEA. V was pared by 7 bases and J by 16 bases, with 11 bases between. The CDR3 contains 8 residues. The CDR3 sequence: CSAGPQHF. In nucleotides, the CDR3 is TGCAGCGCTGGACCGCAACATTTT. The whole variable domain, remainder taken from reference TRBV29-1 and TRBJ1-5, is SAVISQKPSRDICQRGTSLTIQCQVDSQVTMMFWYRQQPGQSLTLIATANQGSEATYESGFVIDKFPISRPNLTFSTLTVSNMSPEDSSIYLCSAGPQHFGDGTRLSIL.

The CDR3 loop is CASRPGQGTGANVLTF. The DNA for the CDR3 is TGTGCCAGCAGGCCGGGACAGGGGACTGGGGCCAACGTCCTGACTTTC. V usage is TRBV2 and J usage is TRBJ2-6, with 10 bases lining up with TRBD1. This CDR3 has 16 residues. Per the germline V gene, CDR1 is SNHLY and CDR2 is FYNNEI. V lost 6 bases, J lost 2 bases, and 4 bases stayed unmatched.

This clonotype came up many times. The chain couples TRBV20-1 to TRBJ2-3; TRBD2 matches at 9 bases. Germline assignment: CDR1 DFQATT and CDR2 SNEGSKA (reference sequence). V lost 6 bases and J lost 4; bases outside the gene matches: 8. The CDR3 sequence is 14 residues long. DNA for the CDR3: TGCAGTGCGAGCGAGACTAGCGGATCAGATACGCAGTATTTT. As protein: CSASETSGSDTQYF.

This clonotype was recorded at least ten times. The chain joins TRBV29-1 to TRBJ2-1; either TRBD1 or TRBD2 may supply D (5 bases each). V dropped 8 bases and J dropped 12 bases, with 17 bases sitting between them. Germline V gene lookup returns CDR1 SQVTM and CDR2 ANQGSEA. This CDR3 comprises 11 residues. The CDR3 reads CSFLWGSGQFF. CDR3 nucleotide sequence: TGCAGCTTTTTATGGGGGAGCGGGCAGTTCTTC.

The chain uses TRBV5-1 and TRBJ2-3; TRBD2 might be the D (6 bases). The germline V gene has CDR1 SGHRS and CDR2 YFSETQ. The CDR3 spans 15 residues. V lost 0 bases, J lost 1 base, and 9 bases lay in between. The CDR3 sequence: CASSLGGIRTDTQYF. Here the CDR3 DNA reads TGCGCCAGCAGCTTGGGCGGGATCCGCACAGATACGCAGTATTTT.

The chain carries TRBV7-8 and TRBJ2-1, with D maybe TRBD2 (5 bases). Trimming pared 6 bases from V and 6 bases from J, leaving 15 bases between. The CDR3 spans 14 residues. The V gene's germline CDR1 is SGHVS and CDR2 FQNEAQ. DNA for the CDR3: TGTGCCAGCAGTCAGGACTTTTACTCCAATGAGCAGTTCTTC. Translating gives CASSQDFYSNEQFF.

This clonotype was seen only a few times. The genes are TRBV20-1 and TRBJ1-1, with TRBD1 matching 8 bases. Germline CDR1 DFQATT, CDR2 SNEGSKA (reference sequence). This CDR3 region has 17 residues. V trimming: 0 bases; J trimming: 1 base; junction bases outside the gene matches: 10. CDR3: CSARDRFRDRRNTEAFF. The CDR3 nucleotides are TGCAGTGCTAGAGATCGCTTCCGGGACAGGCGGAACACTGAAGCTTTCTTT.

The chain links TRBV4-3 to TRBJ2-1; D is unclear. Germline values: CDR1 LGHNA, CDR2 YSLEER. Trimming pared 6 bases from V and 10 bases from J, leaving 10 bases between. The length of the CDR3 is 11 residues. The DNA of the CDR3 is TGCGCCAGCAGAGGTGAGGAAGAGCAGTTCTTC. This gives the protein CASRGEEEQFF.

This clonotype turned up a few times. The chain recombines TRBV20-1 with TRBJ2-5, with TRBD1 identical over 10 bases. There are 16 residues in the CDR3. J was trimmed by 4 bases and V by 0 bases; bases with no gene match: 8. In germline, CDR1 is DFQATT, CDR2 SNEGSKA (reference sequence). CDR3 protein: CSARDDRQGARETQYF. The CDR3 DNA follows: TGCAGTGCTAGAGACGATAGACAGGGGGCGCGAGAGACCCAGTACTTC.

The V call is TRBV7-2, the J call TRBJ2-3; D is unclear. Germline V lookup: CDR1 SGHTA, CDR2 FQGNSA. V shed 6 bases and J shed 6 bases, with 10 bases lying between them. The CDR3 totals 12 residues. The CDR3 DNA is TGTGCCAGCAGGCACCGTCGGGATACGCAGTATTTT. Translated: CASRHRRDTQYF.

This clonotype was observed at least ten times. CDR3 amino acids: CSARDQGGFGLAGEQYF. CDR3 nucleotide sequence: TGCAGTGCTAGAGATCAAGGGGGATTCGGACTAGCGGGAGAGCAGTACTTC. The V gene is TRBV20-1, the J gene TRBJ2-7, with TRBD2 matching 12 bases. Trimming removed 0 bases from V and 7 bases from J; junction bases left unmatched: 13. Germline V lookup: CDR1 DFQATT, CDR2 SNEGSKA (reference sequence). CDR3 length equals 17 residues.

This chain uses TRBV4-2 with TRBJ2-2; a weak D match, TRBD2 (6 bases). The CDR3 contains 16 residues. The ends were cut back, 1 base at V and 3 bases at J, with 12 bases in the middle. Germline V gene sequence: CDR1 LGHNA, CDR2 YNFKEQ. CDR3 nucleotides: TGTGCCAGCAGCCAAGCTGAGGGAGGTGACACCGGGGAGCTGTTTTTT. It specifies CASSQAEGGDTGELFF.

CDR3 sequence reads: CASSLAGEGNQPQHF. The CDR3 DNA sequence: TGTGCCAGCAGCTTAGCGGGGGAGGGTAATCAGCCCCAGCATTTT. The chain couples TRBV7-9 to TRBJ1-5, with TRBD1 as a possible D gene (5 bases). The CDR3 is 15 amino acids. The V end lost 0 bases, the J end lost 4 bases, and 10 bases lay between the germline ends. The V gene's germline CDR1 is SEHNR and CDR2 FQNEAQ (reference sequence).